This T cell receptor beta chain was obtained from a study of blood T cell repertoires in COVID-19. Study context: T cells, B-cell-depleted T cells, or PBMCs supplied cDNA or gDNA.

Original processing methods: Amplified reference gene primers provided the basis for estimating nucleated cell counts. The repertoire was sequenced with immunoSEQ multiplex PCR; TCRdb's copy has only in-frame clones and lacks some. For V, J and clone size, that table is used; D and trimming come from the DNA. The table records 25,000 to 30,000 clones, 85% of them present only once. CDR1 is LNHDA, CDR2 SQIVND, per germline (reference sequence). The CDR3 covers 16 residues. Trimming removed 7 bases from V and 2 bases from J; junction bases left unmatched: 11. The chain links TRBV19 to TRBJ2-3; TRBD1 matches 8 bases. The sequence came from a human donor in a cohort sampled during active COVID-19. Sequencing was done on a sample of peripheral blood. The CDR3, as DNA: TGTGCCAGTACCGCCACAGGGGGGTCCATCACAGATACGCAGTATTTT. Residues: CASTATGGSITDTQYF.